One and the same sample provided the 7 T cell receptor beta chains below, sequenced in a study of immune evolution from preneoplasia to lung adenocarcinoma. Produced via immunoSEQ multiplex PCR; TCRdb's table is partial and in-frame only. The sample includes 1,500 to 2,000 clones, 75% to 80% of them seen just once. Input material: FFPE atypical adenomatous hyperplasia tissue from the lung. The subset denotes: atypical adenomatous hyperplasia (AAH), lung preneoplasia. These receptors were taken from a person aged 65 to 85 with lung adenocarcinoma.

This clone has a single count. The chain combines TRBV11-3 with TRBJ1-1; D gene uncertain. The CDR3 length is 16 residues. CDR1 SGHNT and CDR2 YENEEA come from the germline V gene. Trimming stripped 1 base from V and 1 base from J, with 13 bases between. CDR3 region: CASSLGVLGENTEAFF. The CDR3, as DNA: TGTGCCAGCAGCTTAGGGGTTTTGGGCGAGAACACTGAAGCTTTCTTT.

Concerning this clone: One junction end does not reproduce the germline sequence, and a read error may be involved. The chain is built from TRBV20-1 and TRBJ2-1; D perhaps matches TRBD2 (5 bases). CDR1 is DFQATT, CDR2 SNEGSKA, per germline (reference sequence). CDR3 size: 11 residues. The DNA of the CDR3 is TGCAGTGCTAGAGATGAGGGTGTGACGGTCTTC. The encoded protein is CSARDEGVTVF.

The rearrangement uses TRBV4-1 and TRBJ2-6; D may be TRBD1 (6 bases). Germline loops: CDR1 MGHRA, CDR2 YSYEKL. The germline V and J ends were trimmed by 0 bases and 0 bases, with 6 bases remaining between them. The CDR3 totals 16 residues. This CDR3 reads CASSQDRGSGANVLTF. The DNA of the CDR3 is TGCGCCAGCAGCCAAGACAGGGGCTCTGGGGCCAACGTCCTGACTTTC.

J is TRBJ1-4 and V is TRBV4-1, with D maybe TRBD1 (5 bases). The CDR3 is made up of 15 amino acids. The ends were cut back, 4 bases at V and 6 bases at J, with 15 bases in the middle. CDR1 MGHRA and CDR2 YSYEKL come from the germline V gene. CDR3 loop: CASSPPGRLDEKLFF. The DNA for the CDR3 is TGCGCCAGCAGCCCCCCAGGGAGACTTGATGAAAAACTGTTTTTT.

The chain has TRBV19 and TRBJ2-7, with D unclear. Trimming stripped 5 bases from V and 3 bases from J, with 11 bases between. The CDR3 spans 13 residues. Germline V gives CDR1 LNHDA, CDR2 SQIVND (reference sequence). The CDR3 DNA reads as TGTGCCAGTAGTGCCTCCCCTAGCTACGAGCAGTACTTC. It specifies CASSASPSYEQYF.

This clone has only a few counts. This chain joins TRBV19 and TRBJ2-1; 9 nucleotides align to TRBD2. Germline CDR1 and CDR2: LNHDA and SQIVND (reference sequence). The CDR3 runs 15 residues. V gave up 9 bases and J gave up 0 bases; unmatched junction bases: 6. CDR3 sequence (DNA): TGTGCCAGCACGACTAGCGGCCTCTCCTACAATGAGCAGTTCTTC. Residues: CASTTSGLSYNEQFF. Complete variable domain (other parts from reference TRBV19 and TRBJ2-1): DGGITQSPKYLFRKEGQNVTLSCEQNLNHDAMYWYRQDPGQGLRLIYYSQIVNDFQKGDIAEGYSVSREKKESFPLTVTSAQKNPTAFYLCASTTSGLSYNEQFFGPGTRLTVL.

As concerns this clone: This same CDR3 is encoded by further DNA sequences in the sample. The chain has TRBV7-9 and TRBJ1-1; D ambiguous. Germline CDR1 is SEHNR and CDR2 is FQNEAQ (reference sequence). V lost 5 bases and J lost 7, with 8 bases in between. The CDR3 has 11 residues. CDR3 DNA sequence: TGTGCCAGCAGCCGGACCCTTGAAGCTTTCTTT. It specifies CASSRTLEAFF.